This TCR beta chain derives from a study of blood T cell repertoires in COVID-19. Whole-study context: There were acute and convalescent COVID-19 samples, and they came from the United States, Italy and Spain. PBMCs, B-cell-depleted T cells, or T cells were the source of the cDNA or gDNA that made up the material.

Trimming removed 3 bases from V and 4 bases from J; junction bases left unmatched: 5. The germline gives CDR1 DFQATT, CDR2 SNEGSKA (reference sequence). This CDR3 contains 15 residues. Study processing details: Estimation of nucleated cell counts was performed using reference gene primer amplification. Sequenced by immunoSEQ multiplex PCR; TCRdb stores in-frame clones only, minus some. Clonal size and the V and J genes are those of that table, whereas D and trimming came from the DNA. The table records 150,000 or so clones, under 85% of them present only once. The chain uses TRBV20-1 and TRBJ2-1, with 11 bases identical to TRBD2. This TCR derives from a human donor in a cohort sampled during active COVID-19. Input material: peripheral blood. The CDR3 DNA sequence: TGCAGTGCTAGTGCTGCTAGCGGGAGGTACAATGAGCAGTTCTTC. Its protein is CSASAASGRYNEQFF.